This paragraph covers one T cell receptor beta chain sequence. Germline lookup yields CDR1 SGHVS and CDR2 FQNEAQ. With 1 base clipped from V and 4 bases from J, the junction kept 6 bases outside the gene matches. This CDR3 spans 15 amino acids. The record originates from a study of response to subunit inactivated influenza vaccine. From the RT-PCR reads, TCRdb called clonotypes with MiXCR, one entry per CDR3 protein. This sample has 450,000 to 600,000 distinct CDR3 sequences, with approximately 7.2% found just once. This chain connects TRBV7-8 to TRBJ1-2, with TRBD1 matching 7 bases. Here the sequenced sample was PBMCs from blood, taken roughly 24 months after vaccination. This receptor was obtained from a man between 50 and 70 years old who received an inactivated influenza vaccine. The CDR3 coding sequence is TGTGCCAGCAGCTTAGTGAGCAGGGGGTCCTATGGCTACACCTTC. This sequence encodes CASSLVSRGSYGYTF.